The source of this TCR beta chain is a study of blood T cell repertoires in COVID-19. Study in general: Acute and convalescent COVID-19 specimens originated in the United States, Italy and Spain. From T cells, B-cell-depleted T cells, or PBMCs came the material, which was cDNA or gDNA.

With V trimmed by 4 bases and J by 5 bases, 7 bases remained unmatched. This CDR3 has 15 residues. Per the germline V gene, CDR1 is KGHSH and CDR2 is LQKENI. Seattle cases were enrolled at active infection and followed longitudinally. Authors' data handling: Estimation of nucleated cell counts was performed using reference gene primer amplification. Clones were read by immunoSEQ multiplex PCR, and TCRdb kept only the in-frame ones, dropping some. From that table come the V and J calls and clone size; the DNA was used to work out D and trimming. The repertoire has 15,000 to 20,000 clones, over 75% of them found once; the top ten carry roughly 17%.

V usage is TRBV18 and J usage is TRBJ1-1; TRBD1 matches at 10 bases. This clonotype was sampled from an older man with COVID-19, enrolled during active disease. Specimen: peripheral blood. CDR3 residues: CASSRTTGGITEAFF. In DNA form, the CDR3 reads TGTGCCAGCTCACGAACGACAGGGGGCATAACTGAAGCTTTCTTT.